What follows are 18 T cell receptor beta chains derived from one specimen sequenced in a study of post-analysis software for immune sequencing data. Findings and limits, study-wide: Roughly five TRBV segments appeared more often in patients than in controls, and TRBV5-6, TRBV5-1 and TRBV20-1 were among these.

Carried by the TCR beta cDNA libraries were unique molecular identifiers. TCRdb analysed the PCR reads with MiXCR anew, one entry per CDR3 protein. This table holds approximately 690,000 distinct CDR3 sequences, 55% to 60% found once. Their cognate antigens are unknown. The sample was blood. The origin of the receptors is a girl aged 2 to 9 with multiple sclerosis.

The chain uses TRBV20-1 and TRBJ1-1; D remains ambiguous. V was cut by 3 bases and J by 1 base, with 18 bases left in between. Germline CDR1 and CDR2: DFQATT and SNEGSKA (reference sequence). This CDR3 has 16 amino acids. The CDR3 DNA reads TGCAGTGCTAGGATCCCCGTGGCTGGGGAGAACACTGAAGCTTTCTTT. It codes for CSARIPVAGENTEAFF.

The rearrangement links TRBV29-1 to TRBJ2-3, with a possible D match to TRBD2 (6 bases). This CDR3 is built from 13 residues. Per germline, CDR1 SQVTM and CDR2 ANQGSEA. V was trimmed by 4 bases and J by 4 bases, leaving 12 bases between them. The CDR3: CSVVPVAADTQYF. The CDR3 coding sequence is TGCAGCGTTGTCCCGGTAGCGGCAGATACGCAGTATTTT.

The CDR3 reads CASSLIRLYNEQFF. In nucleotides, the CDR3 is TGTGCCAGCAGCTTAATCCGGTTATACAATGAGCAGTTCTTC. This rearrangement joins TRBV11-2 to TRBJ2-1; D unresolved. Trimming shortened V by 2 bases and J by 4 bases, and 9 bases separated the two germline ends. The CDR3 totals 14 residues. The germline CDR1 and CDR2 sequences are SGHAT and FQNNGV.

The rearrangement joins TRBV7-8 to TRBJ2-7, with 8 positions matching TRBD1. CDR3 size: 19 residues. J gave up 0 bases and V 6 bases, and 19 bases lay outside the gene matches. CDR1 SGHVS and CDR2 FQNEAQ come from the germline V gene. Here the CDR3 reads CASSRSGGQGTASSYEQYF. The CDR3 DNA is TGTGCCAGCAGTCGATCGGGCGGACAGGGTACCGCTAGCTCCTACGAGCAGTACTTC.

This clonotype was recorded a few times. The chain uses TRBV6-1 and TRBJ2-7; a weak D match, TRBD1 (6 bases). The CDR3 is made up of 12 amino acids. In germline, CDR1 is MNHNS, CDR2 SASEGT. V gave up 4 bases and J gave up 8 bases, with 12 bases separating them. The CDR3 is CASSAGTPQQYF. In DNA, the CDR3 is TGTGCCAGCAGTGCCGGGACACCGCAGCAGTACTTC.

This sequence joins TRBV6-2 or TRBV6-3 and TRBJ2-7; weak D call: TRBD1 (6 bases). The J call may not be correct, given that the DNA end is closer to TRBJ2-5. CDR1 MNHEY and CDR2 SVGEGT come from the germline V gene. The CDR3 runs 12 residues. CDR3 in DNA: TGTGCCAGCCAGGGGCTGGGAGAGACCCAGTACTTC. Amino acids: CASQGLGETQYF.

The chain employs TRBV4-2 and TRBJ1-1; TRBD1 aligns across 9 bases. Germline CDR1 and CDR2: LGHNA and YNFKEQ. The CDR3 spans 17 residues. V lost 5 bases to trimming and J lost 3 bases; unmatched junction nucleotides: 13. CDR3 residues: CASSKRTGVGVDTEAFF. The CDR3 nucleotides read TGTGCCAGCAGCAAGCGGACAGGGGTAGGGGTGGACACTGAAGCTTTCTTT.

The table lists this clonotype with a few counts. The chain has TRBV20-1 and TRBJ2-7; TRBD1 matches 10 bases. The CDR3 contains 14 residues. Germline CDR1 reads DFQATT; CDR2 reads SNEGSKA (reference sequence). V lost 7 bases and J lost 4; bases outside the gene matches: 10. The CDR3 DNA reads TGCAGTGTGTCACCGGGACAGGGGAGTTACGAGCAGTACTTC. This sequence encodes CSVSPGQGSYEQYF.

The rearrangement joins TRBV11-2 to TRBJ2-3, with 14 nucleotides matching TRBD2. Looked up from germline, CDR1 is SGHAT and CDR2 is FQNNGV. The CDR3 covers 16 residues. Trimming removed 5 bases from V and 8 bases from J; junction bases left unmatched: 9. This CDR3 reads CASSQTSGGAPVTQYF. Written as DNA, the CDR3 is TGTGCCAGCAGCCAGACTAGCGGGGGGGCCCCTGTTACGCAGTATTTT.

This clonotype was observed a single time. The chain couples TRBV12-3 or TRBV12-4 to TRBJ2-3; D might be TRBD1 or TRBD2, each matching 6 bases. The CDR3 has 16 amino acids. The V end lost 5 bases, the J end lost 3 bases, and 18 bases lay between the germline ends. CDR3 in DNA: TGTGCCAGCAGTCACCCGGGACAAGGGACTACAGATACGCAGTATTTT. This sequence encodes CASSHPGQGTTDTQYF.

This chain links TRBV28 with TRBJ2-5; D is ambiguous. TRBJ2-7 explains the end of the DNA better; the J call may be wrong. Germline CDR1 MDHEN, CDR2 SYDVKM. CDR3 size: 15 residues. The CDR3 DNA is TGTGCCAGCATCCCCCCCATCGCGCGCCCCTACGAGCAGTACTTC. The encoded protein is CASIPPIARPYEQYF.

V and J are TRBV14 and TRBJ2-5; perhaps TRBD1 as D (6 bases). The CDR3 extends over 16 amino acids. Germline CDR1 SGHDN, CDR2 FVKESK. V was shortened by 4 bases and J by 2 bases, with 17 bases between the two germline ends. The CDR3 region has the DNA TGTGCCAGCAGCCCCGGGACATTTTCGGTGCAAGAGACCCAGTACTTC. It specifies CASSPGTFSVQETQYF.

The V and J genes are TRBV29-1 and TRBJ2-2; D is undetermined. The germline V and J ends were trimmed by 4 bases and 7 bases, with 7 bases remaining between them. Germline CDR1 is SQVTM and CDR2 is ANQGSEA. The CDR3 spans 11 residues. This CDR3 is CSVGDVGELFF. DNA of the CDR3: TGCAGCGTTGGGGATGTCGGGGAGCTGTTTTTT.

The rearrangement joins TRBV15 to TRBJ2-4; the match to TRBD2 covers 13 bases. The last part of the DNA fits TRBJ2-5 better; the J call may be wrong. This CDR3 spans 19 amino acids. The V gene's germline CDR1 is LNHNV and CDR2 YYDKDF (reference sequence). The CDR3 DNA sequence: TGTGCCACCAGCAGATACGCTGGGACTAGCGGGACCCGACAAGAGACCCAGTACTTC. This codes for CATSRYAGTSGTRQETQYF.

The rearrangement uses TRBV12-3 or TRBV12-4 and TRBJ1-1; D unresolved. The germline V and J ends were trimmed by 4 bases and 6 bases, with 12 bases remaining between them. The CDR3 is made up of 13 amino acids. Here the CDR3 reads CASSSPGRAEAFF. CDR3 in DNA: TGTGCCAGCAGTTCCCCGGGTAGGGCTGAAGCTTTCTTT.

Only one count was recorded for this clonotype. The chain links TRBV3-1 to TRBJ2-1, with 8 bases aligning to TRBD2. V was pared by 0 bases and J by 5 bases, with 12 bases of the junction left unmatched. The CDR3 loop spans 18 amino acids. Germline V gives CDR1 LGHDT, CDR2 YNNKEL (reference sequence). The CDR3 coding sequence is TGTGCCAGCAGCCAAGAAGTCGGGAGGGACTTACGGAACAATGAGCAGTTCTTC. This codes for CASSQEVGRDLRNNEQFF.

The chain has TRBV4-2 and TRBJ2-5; D is uncertain. V lost 3 bases, J lost 10 bases, and 18 bases lay in between. Germline CDR1 is LGHNA and CDR2 is YNFKEQ. This CDR3 has 14 residues. The CDR3 is CASSHPSPLGGQYF. CDR3 DNA: TGTGCCAGCAGCCATCCAAGTCCTTTGGGTGGCCAGTACTTC.

The chain links TRBV10-1 to TRBJ1-1; the D gene is possibly TRBD1 (6 bases). Germline V gene lookup returns CDR1 WNHNN and CDR2 SYGVQD (reference sequence). Deletions cut 0 bases from V and 3 bases from J, with 14 bases between. The CDR3 totals 16 residues. CDR3 region: CASSESIRGRDTEAFF. For the CDR3, the DNA is TGCGCCAGCAGTGAGTCGATTCGGGGGCGCGACACTGAAGCTTTCTTT.